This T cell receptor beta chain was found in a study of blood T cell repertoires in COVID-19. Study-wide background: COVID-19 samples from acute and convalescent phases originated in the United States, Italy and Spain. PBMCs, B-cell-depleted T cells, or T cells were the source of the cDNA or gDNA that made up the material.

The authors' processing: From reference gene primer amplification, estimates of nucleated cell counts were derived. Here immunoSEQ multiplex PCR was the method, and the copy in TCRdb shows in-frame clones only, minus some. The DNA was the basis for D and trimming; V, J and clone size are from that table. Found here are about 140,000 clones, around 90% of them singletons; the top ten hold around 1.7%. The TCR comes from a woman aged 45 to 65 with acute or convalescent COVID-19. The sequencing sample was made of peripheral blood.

Here the CDR3 reads CASSPWTGGSYEQYF. CDR3 nucleotides: TGTGCCAGTAGTCCATGGACAGGGGGGAGCTACGAGCAGTACTTC. This chain joins TRBV19 and TRBJ2-7; 10 bases align to TRBD1. Trimming cost V 5 bases and J 3 bases; bases outside gene matches: 7. The CDR3 spans 15 residues. Germline V gene data show CDR1 as LNHDA and CDR2 as SQIVND (reference sequence).